This TCR beta chain was identified in a study of CD8 T cells in ankylosing spondylitis. Libraries for TCR beta were made by quantitative 5'-RACE with molecular barcodes. Via MiXCR, TCRdb re-called the 5' RACE reads, giving one row per CDR3 protein. Among 30,000 to 45,000 distinct CDR3 sequences listed, about 11% were seen once. This clonotype was seen more than once but under ten times. Trimming took off 4 bases at V and 4 bases at J, with 10 bases between the two ends. Germline CDR1 SEHNR, CDR2 FQNEAQ (reference sequence). This CDR3 comprises 13 residues. Specimen: synovial fluid, either unsorted or a sorted T cell fraction (not recorded which). This clonotype was obtained from a male donor with ankylosing spondylitis. The chain links TRBV7-9 to TRBJ1-1; D is ambiguous. For the CDR3, the DNA is TGTGCCAGCAGCTCCCAGCCGACCACTGAAGCTTTCTTT. Translation: CASSSQPTTEAFF.